The clone carrying this T cell receptor beta chain was seen just once. The antigen is not known. The CDR3 runs to 15 residues. Germline assignment: CDR1 MGHDK and CDR2 SYGVNS. Trimming cost V 4 bases and J 2 bases, with 15 bases left between them. The sample is drawn from a study of CD8+CD57+ T cells in acquired aplastic anemia. On the study more broadly: Each DNA sample taken from sorted CD4+ and CD8+ cells came to about 3 ug on average.

Overall study findings and caveats: Patients and controls had CD8+ Simpson's diversity values that were not significantly distinct.

Patients included in sequencing had previously demonstrated CD8+CD57+ cell expansion by flow cytometry. Genomic DNA templated the TCR beta VDJ and CDR3 profiling. In TCRdb, the reads were re-called with MiXCR into one record per CDR3 protein. Of hundreds of thousands of distinct CDR3 sequences in the sample, under 40% are singletons; the top ten hold 0.75% to 0.95%. This TCR derives from a human donor with aplastic anemia. The chain has TRBV25-1 and TRBJ2-7; the D is unclear. The source material was sorted CD4+, CD8+, or CD8+CD57+ T cells (not recorded which) from PBMCs. The CDR3 region has the DNA TGTGCCAGCAGTGCCTGGAGTACCGACCCCTACGAGCAGTACTTC. Protein: CASSAWSTDPYEQYF.